The 29 T cell receptor beta chains listed next were all sequenced from one sample in a study of siplizumab effects on memory and regulatory T cells. Measured with immunoSEQ multiplex PCR; TCRdb has only the in-frame clones, and not every one. The sample has some 97,000 clones, approximately 94% seen once. Sequencing was carried out using non-Treg CD4+ T cells sorted from blood. The receptors derive from a human donor in good health.

The V and J genes are TRBV19 and TRBJ1-1; no reliable D call. Germline V gene data show CDR1 as LNHDA and CDR2 as SQIVND (reference sequence). Trimming took off 5 bases at V and 1 base at J, with 8 bases between the two ends. This CDR3 comprises 13 residues. This chain's CDR3 is CASSRSWNTEAFF. CDR3 sequence (DNA): TGTGCCAGTAGTCGGTCGTGGAACACTGAAGCTTTCTTT.

The V and J genes are TRBV7-9 and TRBJ2-1; 11 bases match TRBD2. The V gene's germline CDR1 is SEHNR and CDR2 FQNEAQ (reference sequence). The J segment lost 7 bases and the V segment lost 8 bases, leaving 7 bases of the junction unmatched. The CDR3 covers 14 residues. This CDR3 reads CASGLAGGRNEQFF. For the CDR3, the DNA is TGTGCCAGCGGGCTAGCGGGAGGAAGGAATGAGCAGTTCTTC.

This chain uses TRBV2 with TRBJ2-7; D is ambiguous. Trimming pared 5 bases from V and 0 bases from J, leaving 8 bases between. CDR3 length: 13 residues. CDR1 is SNHLY, CDR2 FYNNEI, per germline. Written as DNA, the CDR3 is TGTGCCAGCAGTAGAAGCAACTCCTACGAGCAGTACTTC. Its translation is CASSRSNSYEQYF.

The chain joins TRBV5-4 to TRBJ2-6; the match to TRBD1 covers 8 bases. This CDR3 region has 17 residues. Germline V lookup: CDR1 SGHNT, CDR2 YYREEE (reference sequence). The V segment lost 1 base and the J segment 4 bases; nucleotides outside the gene matches: 7. The DNA for the CDR3 is TGTGCCAGCAGCTTGTCGGCAGGGGGCATAGGGGCCAACGTCCTGACTTTC. Translation: CASSLSAGGIGANVLTF.

The CDR3 DNA is TGTGCCAGCTCAGGGCTGACTGAAGCTTTCTTT. Encoded protein: CASSGLTEAFF. The rearrangement links TRBV18 to TRBJ1-1, with D unclear. The germline V gene encodes CDR1 KGHSH and CDR2 LQKENI. The ends were cut back, 5 bases at V and 5 bases at J, with 6 bases in the middle. The CDR3 is made up of 11 amino acids.

The chain links TRBV27 to TRBJ2-5, with 13 bases identical to TRBD2. V dropped 3 bases and J dropped 6; count of bases not matched to a gene: 4. The CDR3 is made up of 15 amino acids. Germline V lookup: CDR1 MNHEY, CDR2 SMNVEV (reference sequence). CDR3 DNA sequence: TGTGCCAGCAGTTTGGGACTAGCGGGAATTCAGACCCAGTACTTC. It translates to CASSLGLAGIQTQYF.

CDR3 sequence: CASSATSGGNNEQFF. Written as DNA, the CDR3 is TGTGCCAGCAGCGCGACTAGCGGGGGGAACAATGAGCAGTTCTTC. The chain carries TRBV7-3 and TRBJ2-1; TRBD2 matches at 13 bases. The CDR3 sequence is 15 residues long. V trimming: 5 bases; J trimming: 5 bases; junction bases outside the gene matches: 3. Germline V lookup: CDR1 SGHTA, CDR2 FQGTGA.

The J gene is TRBJ1-4, the V gene TRBV5-6; D remains unclear. Germline CDR1 SGHDT, CDR2 YYEEEE. Trimming left V 0 bases short and J 5 bases short, with 2 bases between. The CDR3 spans 12 residues. The CDR3 coding sequence is TGTGCCAGCAGCTTGGGGAATGAAAAACTGTTTTTT. Translating it yields CASSLGNEKLFF.

The rearrangement links TRBV28 to TRBJ1-4; 9 bases line up with TRBD1. V trimming: 5 bases; J trimming: 8 bases; junction bases outside the gene matches: 12. The CDR3 totals 16 residues. Germline V gene data show CDR1 as MDHEN and CDR2 as SYDVKM. CDR3 amino acids: CASSGGTGQLSEKLFF. The DNA of the CDR3 is TGTGCCAGCAGTGGCGGGACAGGGCAATTGAGCGAAAAACTGTTTTTT.

The gene calls are TRBV27 and TRBJ2-7, with a tentative D call TRBD2 (6 bases). CDR3 length equals 14 residues. The V gene's germline CDR1 is MNHEY and CDR2 SMNVEV (reference sequence). V lost 5 bases and J 4 bases, leaving 15 bases between the germline ends. In DNA form, the CDR3 reads TGTGCCAGCAGTCGTCAGCCCCGGGGGTACGAGCAGTACTTC. Amino acids: CASSRQPRGYEQYF.

This sequence joins TRBV19 and TRBJ1-2; 8 positions agree with TRBD1. The CDR3 spans 15 residues. In germline, CDR1 is LNHDA, CDR2 SQIVND (reference sequence). With 5 bases clipped from V and 6 bases from J, the junction kept 11 bases outside the gene matches. The CDR3 DNA sequence: TGTGCCAGTAGTCCAGTAGACAGGGGTATCCATGGCTACACCTTC. Protein sequence: CASSPVDRGIHGYTF.

The chain has TRBV9 and TRBJ2-5, with a weak D call TRBD2 (5 bases). V lost 0 bases and J lost 5, with 11 bases in between. Germline values: CDR1 SGDLS, CDR2 YYNGEE. This CDR3 is built from 14 residues. DNA of the CDR3: TGTGCCAGCAGCGTAGAGCTAGCAAGGGAGACCCAGTACTTC. Residues: CASSVELARETQYF.

This clone was counted ten times or more. The chain carries TRBV18 and TRBJ2-2; 7 bases agree with TRBD2. The CDR3 loop spans 15 amino acids. Germline V gene sequence: CDR1 KGHSH, CDR2 LQKENI. The V and J ends lost 4 bases and 4 bases, in that order; junction bases with no gene match: 6. The CDR3 loop is CASSLREQITGELFF. CDR3 bases: TGTGCCAGCTCACTGCGGGAGCAGATCACCGGGGAGCTGTTTTTT.

The rearrangement links TRBV9 to TRBJ2-5, with TRBD2 identical over 11 bases. Per germline, CDR1 SGDLS and CDR2 YYNGEE. CDR3 length: 18 amino acids. V dropped 0 bases and J dropped 0; count of bases not matched to a gene: 7. The DNA of the CDR3 is TGTGCCAGCAGCGTAGGATCGGGACTAGCGGACTACCAAGAGACCCAGTACTTC. This codes for CASSVGSGLADYQETQYF.

The CDR3: CASSSGTSGSYEQYF. The CDR3 nucleotides are TGCGCCAGCAGCTCCGGGACTAGCGGATCCTACGAGCAGTACTTC. The chain joins TRBV5-1 to TRBJ2-7; 11 bases are a match to TRBD2. In germline, CDR1 is SGHRS, CDR2 YFSETQ. The CDR3 totals 15 residues. Trimming at V came to 3 bases and at J to 1 base, leaving 3 bases not matched to a gene.

This sequence joins TRBV5-1 and TRBJ2-5; tentative D call: TRBD2 (6 bases). This CDR3 comprises 14 residues. Trimming pared 4 bases from V and 2 bases from J, leaving 12 bases between. CDR1 is SGHRS and CDR2 is YFSETQ in the germline V gene. The CDR3 here is CASSLSSDQETQYF. The CDR3 region has the DNA TGCGCCAGCAGCCTATCTAGCGATCAAGAGACCCAGTACTTC.

The J gene is TRBJ2-7, the V gene TRBV9, with a tentative D call TRBD1 (5 bases). Germline CDR1 reads SGDLS; CDR2 reads YYNGEE. The germline V and J ends were trimmed by 0 bases and 6 bases, with 10 bases remaining between them. This CDR3 is built from 13 residues. The CDR3 nucleotides read TGTGCCAGCAGCGTAGAGGAAGGGGCCGAGCAGTACTTC. The encoded protein is CASSVEEGAEQYF.

This clone was found once. This sequence joins TRBV19 and TRBJ1-1; 11 nucleotides line up with TRBD1. CDR1 LNHDA and CDR2 SQIVND come from the germline V gene (reference sequence). The CDR3 contains 14 residues. The J segment lost 4 bases and the V segment lost 5 bases, leaving 3 bases of the junction unmatched. CDR3 in amino acids: CASSRTGGLTEAFF. CDR3 nucleotide sequence: TGTGCCAGTAGTCGGACAGGGGGCCTCACTGAAGCTTTCTTT.

The chain joins TRBV7-3 to TRBJ2-1; TRBD1 is a possible D gene (6 bases). The V end lost 5 bases, the J end lost 0 bases, and 11 bases lay between the germline ends. This CDR3 region has 15 residues. The germline V gene encodes CDR1 SGHTA and CDR2 FQGTGA. CDR3 nucleotides: TGTGCCAGCAGCCTGGGACACAACTCCTACAATGAGCAGTTCTTC. As protein: CASSLGHNSYNEQFF.

The chain joins TRBV7-8 to TRBJ1-2, with 7 bases lining up with TRBD1. The germline V gene encodes CDR1 SGHVS and CDR2 FQNEAQ. The CDR3 is 14 residues long. The junction had 6 bases not matched to a gene; V was cut back by 5 bases and J by 3 bases. CDR3 nucleotide sequence: TGTGCCAGCAGCCCCAGACAGGGAGACTATGGCTACACCTTC. Residues: CASSPRQGDYGYTF.

The chain recombines TRBV5-1 with TRBJ2-7, with D maybe TRBD2 (7 bases). Germline V lookup: CDR1 SGHRS, CDR2 YFSETQ. Trimming pared 4 bases from V and 0 bases from J, leaving 14 bases between. The CDR3 runs to 15 residues. The CDR3 DNA is TGCGCCAGCAGCCGGGGGGCCGTAAACTCCTACGAGCAGTACTTC. Translated, it gives CASSRGAVNSYEQYF.

The V gene is TRBV28, the J gene TRBJ1-2; D gene unclear. This CDR3 contains 12 residues. Per the germline V gene, CDR1 is MDHEN and CDR2 is SYDVKM. V lost 1 base, J lost 0 bases, and 0 bases lay in between. The CDR3 loop is CASSLSNYGYTF. Written as DNA, the CDR3 is TGTGCCAGCAGTTTATCTAACTATGGCTACACCTTC.

This clone has a handful of counts. This chain joins TRBV2 and TRBJ1-5, with 7 bases matching TRBD1. CDR3 length: 15 amino acids. With V trimmed by 5 bases and J by 2 bases, 6 bases remained unmatched. Looked up from germline, CDR1 is SNHLY and CDR2 is FYNNEI. The CDR3 DNA follows: TGTGCCAGCAGTTCACAGGGGTTGGGCAATCAGCCCCAGCATTTT. It is translated as CASSSQGLGNQPQHF. Full variable domain (remainder filled in from reference TRBV2 and TRBJ1-5): EPEVTQTPSHQVTQMGQEVILRCVPISNHLYFYWYRQILGQKVEFLVSFYNNEISEKSEIFDDQFSVERPDGSNFTLKIRSTKLEDSAMYFCASSSQGLGNQPQHFGDGTRLSIL.

The V and J genes are TRBV11-3 and TRBJ2-1; D remains ambiguous. Looked up from germline, CDR1 is SGHNT and CDR2 is YENEEA. Trimming removed 1 base from V and 8 bases from J, with 12 bases in between. CDR3 length: 14 amino acids. The CDR3 DNA reads as TGTGCCAGCAGCTTAGGTCGGATTCGCGATGAGCAGTTCTTC. This encodes CASSLGRIRDEQFF.

In its sample, this clone was seen once. The CDR3 DNA sequence: TGTGCCAGCAGCACGGGACTAGCGGGAATGAGGCAAGAGACCCAGTACTTC. As protein: CASSTGLAGMRQETQYF. The V call is TRBV5-4, the J call TRBJ2-5; 13 bases map to TRBD2. Germline lookup yields CDR1 SGHNT and CDR2 YYREEE (reference sequence). Losses at the gene ends were 4 bases for V and 2 bases for J; bases not matched to a gene: 8. The CDR3 runs to 17 residues.

The chain links TRBV6-1 to TRBJ2-7; D not certain. From germline, CDR1 is MNHNS and CDR2 SASEGT. CDR3 length: 10 amino acids. Trimming pared 4 bases from V and 4 bases from J, leaving 2 bases between. In nucleotides, the CDR3 is TGTGCCAGCAGTGTGTACGAGCAGTACTTC. Translating it yields CASSVYEQYF.

The genes are TRBV6-1 and TRBJ1-2, with TRBD1 matching 9 bases. This CDR3 has 13 amino acids. After removal of 7 bases from V and 4 bases from J, the junction contained 4 bases not matched to a gene. Germline CDR1 reads MNHNS; CDR2 reads SASEGT. The CDR3 sequence is CASTAGQGYGYTF. CDR3 DNA: TGTGCCAGCACCGCGGGACAGGGCTATGGCTACACCTTC.

This chain uses TRBV18 with TRBJ2-7, with TRBD1 as a possible D gene (6 bases). Per the germline V gene, CDR1 is KGHSH and CDR2 is LQKENI. V lost 0 bases and J lost 2, with 14 bases in between. This CDR3 contains 16 residues. The CDR3 reads CASSPPSQGTTYEQYF. Written as DNA, the CDR3 is TGTGCCAGCTCACCACCCTCACAGGGAACTACCTACGAGCAGTACTTC.

This clone was observed a single time. The chain has TRBV6-6 and TRBJ2-1; 14 bases align to TRBD2. The length of the CDR3 is 15 residues. Germline V gene sequence: CDR1 MNHNY, CDR2 SVGAGI (reference sequence). The V segment lost 6 bases and the J segment 9 bases; nucleotides outside the gene matches: 7. CDR3 nucleotide sequence: TGTGCCAGCAGCAGGACTAGCGGGAGGTCAATTGAGCAGTTCTTC. Protein: CASSRTSGRSIEQFF.